This TCR beta chain was captured in a study of T cell changes during pregnancy in multiple sclerosis. CDR1 and CDR2 (germline): MGHDK, SYGVNS. The CDR3 has 18 residues. Unmatched junction bases numbered 14, after V lost 5 bases and J lost 1 base. TCRdb's table, derived via immunoSEQ multiplex PCR, lists solely in-frame clones and lacks some. The sample lists about 93,000 clones; approximately 92% were seen once. Here the sequenced sample was peripheral blood, taken after pregnancy. The rearrangement uses TRBV25-1 and TRBJ2-1; 7 bases map to TRBD1. The sequence came from a female donor with multiple sclerosis, enrolled in a pregnancy study. The CDR3 sequence: CASSPNLNRGWSYNEQFF. The CDR3 DNA reads TGTGCCAGCAGTCCCAACCTTAACAGGGGCTGGTCCTACAATGAGCAGTTCTTC.